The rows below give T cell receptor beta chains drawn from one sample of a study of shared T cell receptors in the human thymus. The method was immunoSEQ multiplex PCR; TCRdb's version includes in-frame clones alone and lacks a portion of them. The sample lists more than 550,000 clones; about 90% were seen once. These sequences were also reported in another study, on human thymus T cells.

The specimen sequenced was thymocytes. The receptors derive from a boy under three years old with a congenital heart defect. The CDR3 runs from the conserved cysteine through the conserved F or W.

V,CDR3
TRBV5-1,CASSLDQEGSTYEQYF
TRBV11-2,CASSLSGRAPGYTF
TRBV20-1,CSARASPF
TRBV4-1,CASSQSGAALGVGTEAFF
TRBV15,CATSPRTGEDPWGYTF
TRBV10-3,CAISEADRVDEKLFF
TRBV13,CASSSKQQGSNQPQHF
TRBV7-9,CASSPRVAGELRDTQYF
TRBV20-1,CSPDREETQYF
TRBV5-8,CASSLCQAGVSYEQYF
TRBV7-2,CASSLRASGGREYEQYF
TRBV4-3,CASSQVPMVDEQFF